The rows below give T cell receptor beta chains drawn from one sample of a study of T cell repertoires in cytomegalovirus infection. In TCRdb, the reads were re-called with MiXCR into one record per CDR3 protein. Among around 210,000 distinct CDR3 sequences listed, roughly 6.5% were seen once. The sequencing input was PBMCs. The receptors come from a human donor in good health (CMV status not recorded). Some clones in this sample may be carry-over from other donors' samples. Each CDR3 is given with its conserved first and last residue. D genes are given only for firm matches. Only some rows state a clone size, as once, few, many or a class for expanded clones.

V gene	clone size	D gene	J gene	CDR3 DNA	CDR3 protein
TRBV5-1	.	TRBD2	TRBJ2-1	TGCGCCAGCAGCCAGGGGACTAGCGGGGGCTTAGCATACAATGAGCAGTTCTTC	CASSQGTSGGLAYNEQFF
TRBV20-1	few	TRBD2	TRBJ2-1	TGCAGTGCTATTGTCTCGGAGCGGGGCTACAATGAGCAGTTCTTC	CSAIVSERGYNEQFF
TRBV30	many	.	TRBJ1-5	TGTGCCAGCGACCAGGGGATTAATCAGCCCCAGCATTTT	CASDQGINQPQHF
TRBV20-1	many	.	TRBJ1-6	TGCAGTGCTAGGTTTACTAATTCACCCCTCCACTTT	CSARFTNSPLHF
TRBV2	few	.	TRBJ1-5	TGTGCCAGCAGTGAATGGGGGGGTAATCAGCCCCAGCATTTT	CASSEWGGNQPQHF
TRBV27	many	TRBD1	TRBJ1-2	TGTGCCAGCAGTCCGAGGCCGGGACAGGGGGCGCGGGTAGGCTACACCTTC	CASSPRPGQGARVGYTF
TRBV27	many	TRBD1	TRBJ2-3	TGTGCCAGCGTAAACAGGGGGTCGCAGTATTTT	CASVNRGSQYF
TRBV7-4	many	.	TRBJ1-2	TGTGCCAGCAGCTTAGAGGACTCGGTTGGCTACACCTTC	CASSLEDSVGYTF
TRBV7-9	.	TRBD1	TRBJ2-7	TGTGCCAGCAGCTTACCTACAGGGGAGTGGTACTTC	CASSLPTGEWYF
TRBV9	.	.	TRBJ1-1	TGTGCCAGCAACGCGGCAGGGGCGGGCACTGAAGCTTTCTTT	CASNAAGAGTEAFF
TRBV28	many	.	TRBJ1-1	TGTGCCAGCAGCAAAGGACACCGAGACACTGAAGCTTTCTTT	CASSKGHRDTEAFF
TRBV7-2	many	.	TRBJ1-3	TGTGCCAGCACCAGAGCGGCAGGGAACTCTGGAAACACCATATATTTT	CASTRAAGNSGNTIYF
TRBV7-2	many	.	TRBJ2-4	TGTGCCAGCAGCTTAATGGGGGCCAAAAACATTCAGTACTTC	CASSLMGAKNIQYF
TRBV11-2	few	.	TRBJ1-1	TGTGCCAGCAGCTTAGATGAGGGTGTATGGACTGAAGCTTTCTTT	CASSLDEGVWTEAFF
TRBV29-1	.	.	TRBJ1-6	TGCAGCGTTCAGGAGACAGCCTATAATTCACCCCTCCACTTT	CSVQETAYNSPLHF
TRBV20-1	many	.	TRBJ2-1	TGCAGTGCTAGAGACCCAGGGACTGCCCCCAATGAGCAGTTCTTC	CSARDPGTAPNEQFF
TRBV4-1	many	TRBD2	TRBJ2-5	TGCGCCAGCAGCCAAGTTCATGCTAGCGGGAAAGAGACCCAGTACTTC	CASSQVHASGKETQYF
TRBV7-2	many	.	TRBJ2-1	TGTGCCAGCAGCTTAGCTCTAGGGACGCTCAATGAGCAGTTCTTC	CASSLALGTLNEQFF
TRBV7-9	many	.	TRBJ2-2	TGTGCCAGCAGCTTAGCCCAGCCACCGAACACCGGGGAGCTGTTTTTT	CASSLAQPPNTGELFF
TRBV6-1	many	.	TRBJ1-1	TGTGCCAGCAGTGAATTCGCTCGCCGAGGAGTAGCTTTCTTT	CASSEFARRGVAFF
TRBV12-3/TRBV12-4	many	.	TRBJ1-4	TGTGCCAGCAGTTTAGGACTTCCTAATGAAAAACTGTTTTTT	CASSLGLPNEKLFF
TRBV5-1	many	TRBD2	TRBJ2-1	TGCGCCAGCAGCCCTGGACTAGCGGGGGGCATAGGGTTCTTC	CASSPGLAGGIGFF
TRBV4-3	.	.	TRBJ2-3	TGCGCCAGCAGCCAAGATACCGATCTCGGAGATACGCAGTATTTT	CASSQDTDLGDTQYF
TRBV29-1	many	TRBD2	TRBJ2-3	TGCAGCGCTTGGACTAGCGGGGGAGTCACAGATACGCAGTATTTT	CSAWTSGGVTDTQYF
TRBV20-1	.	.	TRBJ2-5	TGCAGTGCTAGAGATCGCCACGGAGGGGAGACCCAGTACTTC	CSARDRHGGETQYF
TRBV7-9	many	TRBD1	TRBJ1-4	TGTGCCAGCAGCTCGCAGGGGGCCGGTGAAAAACTGTTTTTT	CASSSQGAGEKLFF
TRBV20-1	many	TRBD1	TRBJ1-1	TGCAGTGCCACCGACAGGGAGAACACTGAAGCTTTCTTT	CSATDRENTEAFF
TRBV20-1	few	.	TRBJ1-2	TGCAGTGCTAGAGATCCCGATCCTCCCTATGGCTACACCTTC	CSARDPDPPYGYTF
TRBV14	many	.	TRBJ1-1	TGTGCCAGCAGCCAAGACTGGGGGGGGGACACTGAAGCTTTCTTT	CASSQDWGGDTEAFF
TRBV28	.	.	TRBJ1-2	TGTGCCAACAGTTTCAACGACAGGAACTATGGCTACACCTTC	CANSFNDRNYGYTF
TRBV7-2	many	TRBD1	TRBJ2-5	TGTGCCAGCAGCTTAGGGGACAGGGGGACTCAAGAGACCCAGTACTTC	CASSLGDRGTQETQYF
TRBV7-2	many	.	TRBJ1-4	TGTGCCAGCAGCCTCCTTACCGATGGGGTCCTGTTTTTT	CASSLLTDGVLFF
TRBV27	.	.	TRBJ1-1	TGTGCCAGCAGTTTAAACAGTATGAACACTGAAGCTTTCTTT	CASSLNSMNTEAFF
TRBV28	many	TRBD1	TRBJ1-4	TGTGCCAGCAGCTCCGTGGACAGGGGTGAAAAACTGTTTTTT	CASSSVDRGEKLFF
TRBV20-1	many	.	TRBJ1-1	TGCAGTGCTAGAGATTTGGGGTCTGTGACTGAAGCTTTCTTT	CSARDLGSVTEAFF
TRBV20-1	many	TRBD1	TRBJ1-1	TGCAGTGCTAGAAACAGGGGAAACACTGAAGCTTTCTTT	CSARNRGNTEAFF
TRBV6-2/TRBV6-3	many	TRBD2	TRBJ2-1	TGTGCCAGCAAGCTCTCGGGGGGCAATGAGCAGTTCTTC	CASKLSGGNEQFF
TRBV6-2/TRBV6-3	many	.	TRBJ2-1	TGTGCCAGCAGTTACGGCATAGTTGATGAGCAGTTCTTC	CASSYGIVDEQFF
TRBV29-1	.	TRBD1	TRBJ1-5	TGCAGCGTTGGCGGGACAGTCAATCAGCCCCAGCATTTT	CSVGGTVNQPQHF
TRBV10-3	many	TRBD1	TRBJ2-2	TGTGCCATCAGCCTCTCCGGGACAGGGGCTAACACCGGGGAGCTGTTTTTT	CAISLSGTGANTGELFF
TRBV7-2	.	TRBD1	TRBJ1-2	TGTGCCAGCAGCTTAGCACTCTCGGGACAGGGGGCTCGGTATGGCTACACCTTC	CASSLALSGQGARYGYTF
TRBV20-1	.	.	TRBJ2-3	TGCAGTGCTAGGAGAGGGGGGACCACAGATACGCAGTATTTT	CSARRGGTTDTQYF
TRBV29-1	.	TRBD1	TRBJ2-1	TGCAGCGTTGAAGAGGACAGGGCCAATGAGCGGTTCTTC	CSVEEDRANERFF
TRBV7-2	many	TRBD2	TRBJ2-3	TGTGCCACCAAGCGGGGTAGCACAGATACGCAGTATTTT	CATKRGSTDTQYF
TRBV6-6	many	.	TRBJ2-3	TGTGCCAGCAGTCTCCTCGGGGACGCCACAGATACGCAGTATTTT	CASSLLGDATDTQYF
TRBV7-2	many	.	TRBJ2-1	TGTGCCAGCAGCCCAAAACGCAGGTTAGATGTGGGCAATGAGCAGTTCTTC	CASSPKRRLDVGNEQFF
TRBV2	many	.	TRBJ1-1	TGTGCCAGCAACGGGAAGGCTGAAGCTTTCTTT	CASNGKAEAFF
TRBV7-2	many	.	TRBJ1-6	TGTGCCAGCAGCCCGCGGGGATATAATTCACCCCTCCACTTT	CASSPRGYNSPLHF
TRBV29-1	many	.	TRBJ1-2	TGCAGCGTCCCCGATGACTCGGACGGGAACTATGGCTACACCTTC	CSVPDDSDGNYGYTF
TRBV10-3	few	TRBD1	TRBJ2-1	TGTGCCATCAGTGTTACAGGGGATTACTACAATGAGCAGTTCTTC	CAISVTGDYYNEQFF
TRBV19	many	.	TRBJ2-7	TGTGCCAGTAGTGTAACAGGAGCCTACGAGCAGTACTTC	CASSVTGAYEQYF
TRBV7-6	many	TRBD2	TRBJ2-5	TGTGCCAGCAGGGATGGGACTAGCGGGAGAGAGACCCAGTACTTC	CASRDGTSGRETQYF
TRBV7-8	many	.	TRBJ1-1	TGTGCCAGCAGCTTAGTGTGGCGGGGACGGAACACTGAAGCTTTCTTT	CASSLVWRGRNTEAFF
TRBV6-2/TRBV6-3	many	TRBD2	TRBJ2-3	TGTGCCAGCAGATCGCCGAGACTAGCGGGGACAGATACGCAGTATTTT	CASRSPRLAGTDTQYF
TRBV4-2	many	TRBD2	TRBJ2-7	TGTGCCAGCAGCCAAGATCCTAGCGGGGGGGCTTACGAGCAGTACTTC	CASSQDPSGGAYEQYF
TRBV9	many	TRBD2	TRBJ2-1	TGTGCCAGCAGCGTAGGGGACTACGACTACAATGAGCAGTTCTTC	CASSVGDYDYNEQFF
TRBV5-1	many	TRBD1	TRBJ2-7	TGCGCCAGCAGCCTTGAGACAGGGGGCTTCTCCTACGAGCAGTACTTC	CASSLETGGFSYEQYF
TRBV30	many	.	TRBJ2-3	TGTGCCTGGAGCGGACTCTGGGGGGAGAGAGATACGCAGTATTTT	CAWSGLWGERDTQYF